This TCR beta chain was captured in a study of cytomegalovirus exposure and HLA in healthy donors. Broader study findings: A later analysis showed HLA-associated TCR beta chains outstripping equally common others in clonal expansion.

Notes on this clone: Its antigen is not known.

In germline, CDR1 is MNHEY, CDR2 SVGAGI. This CDR3 has 14 amino acids. The ends lost 8 bases at V and 0 bases at J; junction bases unmatched: 5. The PCR ran on 60 Vbeta and 13 Jbeta primers. Measured with immunoSEQ multiplex PCR; TCRdb has only the in-frame clones, and not every one. The sample carries approximately 150,000 clones, 75% to 85% recorded once. The TCR originated in a human donor in good health. The chain has TRBV6-5 and TRBJ1-1, with 8 bases aligning to TRBD1. Material: PBMCs. CDR3 sequence reads: CASGRGLVNTEAFF. The CDR3 DNA sequence: TGTGCCAGCGGCAGGGGGCTCGTGAACACTGAAGCTTTCTTT.